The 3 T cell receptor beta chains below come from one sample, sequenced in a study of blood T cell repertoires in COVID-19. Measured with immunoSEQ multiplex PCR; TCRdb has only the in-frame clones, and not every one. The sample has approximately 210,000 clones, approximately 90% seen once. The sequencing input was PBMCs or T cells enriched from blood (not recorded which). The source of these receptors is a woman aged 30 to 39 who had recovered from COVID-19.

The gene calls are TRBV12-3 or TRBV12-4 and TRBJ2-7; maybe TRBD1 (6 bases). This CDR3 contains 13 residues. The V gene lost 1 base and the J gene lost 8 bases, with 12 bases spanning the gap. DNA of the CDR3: TGTGCCAGCAGTTTAGTAGGGCAGGGGAAGCAGTACTTC. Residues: CASSLVGQGKQYF.

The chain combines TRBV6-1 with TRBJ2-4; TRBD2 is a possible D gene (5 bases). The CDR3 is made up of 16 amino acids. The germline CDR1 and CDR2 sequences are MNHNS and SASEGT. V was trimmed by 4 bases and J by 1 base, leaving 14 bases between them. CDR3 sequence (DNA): TGTGCCAGCAGTGTTAGTGGGAGCGGTGCCAAAAACATTCAGTACTTC. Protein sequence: CASSVSGSGAKNIQYF.

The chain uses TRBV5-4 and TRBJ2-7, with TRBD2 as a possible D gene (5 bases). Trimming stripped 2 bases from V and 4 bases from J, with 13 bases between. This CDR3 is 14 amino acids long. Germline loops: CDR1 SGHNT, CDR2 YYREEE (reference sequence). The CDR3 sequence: CASSLTSTGYEQYF. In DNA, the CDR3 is TGTGCCAGCAGCTTAACTAGTACGGGTTACGAGCAGTACTTC.